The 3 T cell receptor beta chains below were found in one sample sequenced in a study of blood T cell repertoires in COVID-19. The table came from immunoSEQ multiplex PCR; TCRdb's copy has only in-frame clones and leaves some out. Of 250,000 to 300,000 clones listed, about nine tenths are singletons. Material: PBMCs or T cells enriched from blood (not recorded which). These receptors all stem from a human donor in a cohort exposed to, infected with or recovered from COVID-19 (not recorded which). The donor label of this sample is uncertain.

For the CDR3, the DNA is TGTGCCAGCAGCCGGGAGAGGGTTGGAGGCTACACCTTC. The encoded protein is CASSRERVGGYTF. This chain links TRBV12-3 or TRBV12-4 with TRBJ1-2; D uncertain. V lost 6 bases to trimming and J lost 8 bases, with 16 bases between them. The CDR3 extends over 13 amino acids.

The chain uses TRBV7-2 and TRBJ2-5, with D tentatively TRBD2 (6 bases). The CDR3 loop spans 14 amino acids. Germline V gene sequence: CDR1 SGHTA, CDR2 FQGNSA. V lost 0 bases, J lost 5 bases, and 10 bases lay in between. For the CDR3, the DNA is TGTGCCAGCAGCTTAGCCTACGGGACTGAGACCCAGTACTTC. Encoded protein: CASSLAYGTETQYF. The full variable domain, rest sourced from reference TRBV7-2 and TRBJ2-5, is GAGVSQSPSNKVTEKGKDVELRCDPISGHTALYWYRQSLGQGLEFLIYFQGNSAPDKSGLPSDRFSAERTGGSVSTLTIQRTQQEDSAVYLCASSLAYGTETQYFGPGTRLLVL.

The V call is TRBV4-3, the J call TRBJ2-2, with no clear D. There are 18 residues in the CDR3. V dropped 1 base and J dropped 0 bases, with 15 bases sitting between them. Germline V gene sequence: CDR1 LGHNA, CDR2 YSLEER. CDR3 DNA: TGCGCCAGCAGCCAAGTTTGGAGTTCGGCGGCGAACACCGGGGAGCTGTTTTTT. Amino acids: CASSQVWSSAANTGELFF.